The 6 T cell receptor beta chains listed next were all sequenced from one sample in a study of shared T cell receptors in the human thymus. The protocol was immunoSEQ multiplex PCR, while the TCRdb copy is restricted to in-frame clones and leaves out a portion. This sample has about 380,000 clones, with more than 85% found just once. Sequencing was done on a sample of thymocytes. Source of these receptors: a human donor.

The V gene is TRBV4-3, the J gene TRBJ1-1; D is undetermined. Germline V lookup: CDR1 LGHNA, CDR2 YSLEER. The CDR3 has 14 amino acids. Trimming took off 0 bases at V and 4 bases at J, with 9 bases between the two ends. In nucleotides, the CDR3 is TGCGCCAGCAGCCAAGATGAACGGGGCACTGAAGCTTTCTTT. Protein sequence: CASSQDERGTEAFF.

The V call is TRBV27, the J call TRBJ1-3; no clear D gene. This CDR3 is built from 14 residues. CDR1 MNHEY and CDR2 SMNVEV come from the germline V gene (reference sequence). Trimming pared 7 bases from V and 3 bases from J, leaving 13 bases between. The CDR3 region is CASMGIGFGNTIYF. CDR3 bases: TGTGCCAGCATGGGGATAGGGTTTGGAAACACCATATATTTT.

The chain couples TRBV27 to TRBJ1-3; weak D call: TRBD1 (5 bases). From germline, CDR1 is MNHEY and CDR2 SMNVEV (reference sequence). The CDR3 contains 17 residues. V lost 4 bases and J 0 bases, leaving 16 bases between the germline ends. CDR3 nucleotides: TGTGCCAGCAGTTCCCAGATCCCAGGGTCCTCTGGAAACACCATATATTTT. It codes for CASSSQIPGSSGNTIYF.

This chain connects TRBV5-6 to TRBJ2-3; D ambiguous. V gave up 0 bases and J gave up 0 bases, with 14 bases separating them. The CDR3 totals 17 residues. The V gene's germline CDR1 is SGHDT and CDR2 YYEEEE. The CDR3 nucleotides are TGTGCCAGCAGCTTGGGGAGTTTAACCTCTAGCACAGATACGCAGTATTTT. This sequence encodes CASSLGSLTSSTDTQYF.

The rearrangement joins TRBV28 to TRBJ1-3; D ambiguous. Looked up from germline, CDR1 is MDHEN and CDR2 is SYDVKM. This CDR3 is built from 17 residues. Trimming shortened V by 4 bases and J by 2 bases, and 18 bases separated the two germline ends. The CDR3 here is CASSSPSAGITGNTIYF. As DNA, the CDR3 is TGTGCCAGCAGTTCCCCATCTGCCGGCATAACTGGAAACACCATATATTTT.

A word on this clone: Sequence at one end of the junction differs from germline and may be a read error. The chain employs TRBV10-3 and TRBJ2-7; 9 nucleotides align to TRBD1. CDR3 size: 15 residues. Germline V gene data show CDR1 as ENHRY and CDR2 as SYGVKD. CDR3 in DNA: TGTGCCATCAGTAGCCGGGACAGGGTCTCCAACGAGCAGTACTTC. Translation gives CAISSRDRVSNEQYF.